Following are 32 T cell receptor beta chains from one sample sequenced in a study of a mutant IDH1 vaccine in newly diagnosed glioma. Sequenced by immunoSEQ multiplex PCR; TCRdb stores in-frame clones only, minus some. The sample holds about 88,000 clones; approximately 80% are singletons and the top ten take 5.3%. Specified time point: baseline, week 1 (first vaccination visit). Treatment noted: pre-vaccination baseline after standard-of-care therapy. The sample in question was PBMCs, obtained from a glioma patient treated with radiotherapy, temozolomide or both. Receptor source: a man in his forties or fifties with glioma. Some clones in this sample may be carry-over from other donors' samples.

CDR3 coding DNA: TGTGCCAGCAGCCCGAGGGACAGGGGCTACGAGCAGTACTTC. Encoded protein: CASSPRDRGYEQYF. The chain carries TRBV5-8 and TRBJ2-7; 10 nucleotides align to TRBD1. Per germline, CDR1 SGHTS and CDR2 YDEGEE. The J segment lost 3 bases and the V segment lost 4 bases, leaving 4 bases of the junction unmatched. The CDR3 consists of 14 residues.

This sequence joins TRBV5-1 and TRBJ2-7, with D perhaps TRBD1 (6 bases). This CDR3 has 14 residues. The germline V gene has CDR1 SGHRS and CDR2 YFSETQ. Trimming cost V 6 bases and J 1 base, with 14 bases left between them. Written as DNA, the CDR3 is TGCGCCAGCAACGTACTACAGGGTTCCTACGAGCAGTACTTC. Translating it yields CASNVLQGSYEQYF.

V usage is TRBV10-3 and J usage is TRBJ2-3; D remains ambiguous. The germline V and J ends were trimmed by 10 bases and 6 bases, with 20 bases remaining between them. Germline V gene sequence: CDR1 ENHRY, CDR2 SYGVKD. This CDR3 comprises 14 residues. CDR3 nucleotide sequence: TGTGCCACCTGGATAGGGCGAGAAATCGATACGCAGTATTTT. This encodes CATWIGREIDTQYF.

The rearrangement uses TRBV10-3 and TRBJ1-2; 8 bases agree with TRBD1. J was trimmed by 3 bases and V by 6 bases; bases with no gene match: 9. This CDR3 has 15 amino acids. Germline V CDR1 and CDR2: ENHRY, SYGVKD. As DNA, the CDR3 is TGTGCCATCAGCGCCGGACAGGGAGCTTACTATGGCTACACCTTC. The encoded protein is CAISAGQGAYYGYTF.

The chain joins TRBV2 to TRBJ2-7; unclear D gene. Per the germline V gene, CDR1 is SNHLY and CDR2 is FYNNEI. The CDR3 sequence is 12 residues long. V was shortened by 3 bases and J by 7 bases, with 10 bases between the two germline ends. DNA for the CDR3: TGTGCCAGCAGTGACTCAAATCGGGAGCAGTACTTC. This gives the protein CASSDSNREQYF.

In nucleotides, the CDR3 is TGTGCCAGCAGTTCGATGGGGGCAGGGGAGACCCAGTACTTC. Translated: CASSSMGAGETQYF. The J gene is TRBJ2-5, the V gene TRBV27, with a possible D match to TRBD1 (6 bases). Germline V gives CDR1 MNHEY, CDR2 SMNVEV (reference sequence). This CDR3 region has 14 residues. The V gene lost 4 bases and the J gene lost 5 bases, with 14 bases spanning the gap.

This clone was picked up a small number of times. The chain combines TRBV6-5 with TRBJ1-2, with TRBD1 matching over 7 bases. V was clipped by 11 bases and J by 5 bases; unmatched bases: 11. Per the germline V gene, CDR1 is MNHEY and CDR2 is SVGAGI. This CDR3 spans 13 amino acids. The DNA for the CDR3 is TGTGCCCGCCCGGACAGGAACATTTATGGCTACACCTTC. Translating it yields CARPDRNIYGYTF.

This clone has just one count. The V and J genes are TRBV5-4 and TRBJ1-6; 7 bases are a match to TRBD1. The CDR3 has 15 amino acids. The germline CDR1 and CDR2 sequences are SGHNT and YYREEE (reference sequence). Trimming removed 4 bases from V and 5 bases from J; junction bases left unmatched: 6. Here the CDR3 DNA reads TGTGCCAGCAGCCCACAGGGGTCCCATAATTCACCCCTCCACTTT. Protein product: CASSPQGSHNSPLHF.

The V call is TRBV6-1, the J call TRBJ2-2; D tentatively reads TRBD1 or TRBD2 (6 bases each). Germline V gene lookup returns CDR1 MNHNS and CDR2 SASEGT. The CDR3 covers 12 residues. Deletions cut 8 bases from V and 6 bases from J, with 10 bases between. CDR3 region: CASVRGAGELFF. DNA of the CDR3: TGTGCCAGCGTTAGGGGGGCCGGGGAGCTGTTTTTT.

The chain recombines TRBV5-4 with TRBJ2-7, with D maybe TRBD1 (5 bases). The CDR3 totals 13 residues. CDR1 SGHNT and CDR2 YYREEE come from the germline V gene (reference sequence). Trimming removed 4 bases at V and 7 bases at J, with 15 bases between. CDR3 in amino acids: CASSQDRRVEQYF. CDR3 sequence (DNA): TGTGCCAGCAGCCAAGACCGCAGGGTAGAGCAGTACTTC.

The genes are TRBV30 and TRBJ2-1; D unclear. The CDR3 contains 15 residues. Deletions cut 2 bases from V and 2 bases from J, with 13 bases between. The germline gives CDR1 GTSNPN, CDR2 SVGIG (reference sequence). The CDR3 loop is CAWSRRRFAYNEQFF. In DNA form, the CDR3 reads TGTGCCTGGAGTCGTAGGAGATTCGCCTACAATGAGCAGTTCTTC. Variable domain in full (rest from reference TRBV30 and TRBJ2-1): SQTIHQWPATLVQPVGSPLSLECTVEGTSNPNLYWYRQAAGRGLQLLFYSVGIGQISSEVPQNLSASRPQDRQFILSSKKLLLSDSGFYLCAWSRRRFAYNEQFFGPGTRLTVL.

This clone was observed a single time. V and J are TRBV7-2 and TRBJ1-4; 8 bases are a match to TRBD1. With V trimmed by 1 base and J by 5 bases, 3 bases remained unmatched. The CDR3 spans 15 residues. In germline, CDR1 is SGHTA, CDR2 FQGNSA. The CDR3 is CASSLDGTGNEKLFF. The CDR3 DNA is TGTGCCAGCAGCTTAGACGGGACAGGAAATGAAAAACTGTTTTTT.

This chain joins TRBV7-2 and TRBJ1-5; D gene unclear. Germline CDR1 and CDR2: SGHTA and FQGNSA. Trimming cost V 1 base and J 11 bases, with 6 bases left between them. The CDR3 spans 11 residues. The CDR3, as DNA: TGTGCCAGCAGCTTAGTAGGGTCCCAGCATTTT. It encodes CASSLVGSQHF.

J is TRBJ2-3 and V is TRBV2, with 10 bases matching TRBD2. The CDR3 spans 15 residues. Germline V gene lookup returns CDR1 SNHLY and CDR2 FYNNEI. V lost 6 bases, J lost 4 bases, and 7 bases stayed unmatched. CDR3 sequence: CASRPSGGAADTQYF. CDR3 DNA: TGTGCCAGCAGACCCAGCGGGGGGGCGGCAGATACGCAGTATTTT.

The V call is TRBV27, the J call TRBJ2-1; no firm D call. This CDR3 region has 12 residues. The germline V gene encodes CDR1 MNHEY and CDR2 SMNVEV (reference sequence). V lost 3 bases and J lost 11, with 11 bases in between. DNA of the CDR3: TGTGCCAGCAGTTTTCTGGGGTTGCAGCAGTTCTTC. Protein product: CASSFLGLQQFF.

This chain connects TRBV7-9 to TRBJ2-4; TRBD2 aligns across 7 bases. Trimming cost V 8 bases and J 3 bases; bases outside gene matches: 10. Germline values: CDR1 SEHNR, CDR2 FQNEAQ (reference sequence). The CDR3 runs to 15 residues. The CDR3 sequence is CASCRGGDGKNIQYF. CDR3 nucleotides: TGTGCCAGCTGCCGCGGGGGTGACGGCAAAAACATTCAGTACTTC.

This chain uses TRBV18 with TRBJ1-1; TRBD1 matches 8 bases. J gave up 0 bases and V 4 bases, and 1 base lay outside the gene matches. CDR1 is KGHSH and CDR2 is LQKENI in the germline V gene. This CDR3 is built from 14 residues. The CDR3 DNA reads TGTGCCAGCTCACGGGACAGGCTGAACACTGAAGCTTTCTTT. It specifies CASSRDRLNTEAFF. Complete variable domain (other parts from reference TRBV18 and TRBJ1-1): NAGVMQNPRHLVRRRGQEARLRCSPMKGHSHVYWYRQLPEEGLKFMVYLQKENIIDESGMPKERFSAEFPKEGPSILRIQQVVRGDSAAYFCASSRDRLNTEAFFGQGTRLTVV.

This rearrangement joins TRBV6-5 to TRBJ2-7, with D possibly TRBD2 on 7 matching bases. CDR3 length: 16 residues. V was pared by 4 bases and J by 3 bases, with 19 bases between. The germline V gene encodes CDR1 MNHEY and CDR2 SVGAGI. CDR3 sequence reads: CASSSPFGEGGYEQYF. CDR3 nucleotide sequence: TGTGCCAGCAGTTCCCCTTTTGGGGAGGGGGGCTACGAGCAGTACTTC.

This clone was observed a single time. The V and J genes are TRBV15 and TRBJ2-3; D is perhaps TRBD1 (5 bases). The V and J ends lost 1 base and 3 bases respectively, with 11 bases between them. The CDR3 is 15 residues long. Germline V gene sequence: CDR1 LNHNV, CDR2 YYDKDF (reference sequence). CDR3 sequence (DNA): TGTGCCACCAGCAGAGTAGGGGTGGGGACAGATACGCAGTATTTT. Amino acids: CATSRVGVGTDTQYF.

The chain combines TRBV7-9 with TRBJ1-1, with TRBD1 matching over 7 bases. CDR1 and CDR2 from the germline V gene are SEHNR and FQNEAQ (reference sequence). The CDR3 contains 14 residues. V dropped 5 bases and J dropped 5; count of bases not matched to a gene: 8. The CDR3 region has the DNA TGTGCCAGCAGCCAATCAGGGGGGGAGACTGAAGCTTTCTTT. Residues: CASSQSGGETEAFF.

The chain combines TRBV2 with TRBJ1-4; unclear D gene. Trimming stripped 10 bases from V and 8 bases from J, with 17 bases between. The CDR3 loop spans 13 amino acids. Germline values: CDR1 SNHLY, CDR2 FYNNEI. CDR3 sequence: CAMHLVPSEKLFF. The DNA for the CDR3 is TGTGCCATGCATCTGGTCCCCTCCGAAAAACTGTTTTTT.

The chain is built from TRBV18 and TRBJ1-6; TRBD1 matches 10 bases. The CDR3 extends over 16 amino acids. Germline V gives CDR1 KGHSH, CDR2 LQKENI. The trim removed 3 bases at V and 9 bases at J, leaving 8 bases unmatched. The DNA of the CDR3 is TGTGCCAGCTCACCTTTGACAGGGGGCGTCGCTTCACCCCTCCACTTT. Translated, it gives CASSPLTGGVASPLHF. The entire variable domain, with the rest obtained from reference TRBV18 and TRBJ1-6, is as follows: NAGVMQNPRHLVRRRGQEARLRCSPMKGHSHVYWYRQLPEEGLKFMVYLQKENIIDESGMPKERFSAEFPKEGPSILRIQQVVRGDSAAYFCASSPLTGGVASPLHFGNGTRLTVT.

J is TRBJ1-1 and V is TRBV9, with 8 bases lining up with TRBD1. In germline, CDR1 is SGDLS, CDR2 YYNGEE. The V gene end was trimmed by 3 bases and the J gene end by 5 bases; junction bases not matched to a gene: 9. The CDR3 is 15 residues long. The CDR3 DNA sequence: TGTGCCAGCAGCGGAAGAGCAGGGGGCAGGACTGAAGCTTTCTTT. As protein: CASSGRAGGRTEAFF.

The chain has TRBV4-1 and TRBJ1-5; 11 bases map to TRBD1. The CDR3 is made up of 19 amino acids. V lost 3 bases, J lost 0 bases, and 10 bases stayed unmatched. CDR1 is MGHRA and CDR2 is YSYEKL in the germline V gene. The CDR3 DNA follows: TGCGCCAGCAGCCAGGACGGGACAGGGGGAACCTATAGCAATCAGCCCCAGCATTTT. Residues: CASSQDGTGGTYSNQPQHF.

The chain combines TRBV19 with TRBJ1-2; D gene ambiguous. The CDR3 has 12 residues. Per the germline V gene, CDR1 is LNHDA and CDR2 is SQIVND (reference sequence). The germline V and J ends were trimmed by 4 bases and 2 bases, with 5 bases remaining between them. Written as DNA, the CDR3 is TGTGCCAGTAGTACCATGAACTATGGCTACACCTTC. It yields the protein CASSTMNYGYTF.

There are a few counts of this clone. V gene TRBV19 combines with J gene TRBJ1-2; 8 nucleotides align to TRBD1. The CDR3 runs to 12 residues. Germline V gene data show CDR1 as LNHDA and CDR2 as SQIVND (reference sequence). Trimming removed 6 bases from V and 6 bases from J; junction bases left unmatched: 3. Here the CDR3 DNA reads TGTGCCAGTAGCCCGACAGGGGATGGCTACACCTTC. Translating gives CASSPTGDGYTF.

The rearrangement links TRBV6-5 to TRBJ1-2; D gene uncertain. V lost 4 bases to trimming and J lost 1 base, with 7 bases between them. Germline V lookup: CDR1 MNHEY, CDR2 SVGAGI. CDR3 length: 13 residues. The CDR3 loop reads CASSWQVNYGYTF. The CDR3, as DNA: TGTGCCAGCAGTTGGCAGGTTAACTATGGCTACACCTTC.

The rearrangement links TRBV19 to TRBJ1-5; D call uncertain. Germline V gives CDR1 LNHDA, CDR2 SQIVND (reference sequence). The CDR3 spans 12 residues. The V end was cut by 6 bases, the J end by 2 bases, with 5 bases between. DNA for the CDR3: TGTGCCAGTAGCCGTGGCAATCAGCCCCAGCATTTT. Translating gives CASSRGNQPQHF.

The rearrangement joins TRBV7-3 to TRBJ1-2; TRBD1 is a possible D gene (5 bases). Trimming removed 2 bases from V and 8 bases from J, with 12 bases in between. CDR1 and CDR2 from the germline V gene are SGHTA and FQGTGA. There are 13 residues in the CDR3. In DNA form, the CDR3 reads TGTGCCAGCAGCTTACAGGGTCCGGGCGGCTACACCTTC. Its translation: CASSLQGPGGYTF.

The chain uses TRBV7-6 and TRBJ1-2; the D is unclear. The CDR3 spans 13 residues. The germline V gene has CDR1 SGHVS and CDR2 FNYEAQ. Trimming pared 3 bases from V and 5 bases from J, leaving 10 bases between. This CDR3 is CASSFSGGYGYTF. The CDR3 region has the DNA TGTGCCAGCAGCTTTTCTGGCGGATATGGCTACACCTTC.

The rearrangement links TRBV5-5 to TRBJ2-2; 8 bases map to TRBD1. This CDR3 region has 14 residues. V trimming: 4 bases; J trimming: 5 bases; junction bases outside the gene matches: 4. Germline V lookup: CDR1 SGHKS, CDR2 YYEKEE (reference sequence). CDR3 amino acids: CASSLHRGTGELFF. The CDR3, as DNA: TGTGCCAGCAGCCTCCACAGGGGGACCGGGGAGCTGTTTTTT.

The chain uses TRBV6-5 and TRBJ1-2; tentative D call: TRBD1 (6 bases). CDR3 length equals 13 residues. Per the germline V gene, CDR1 is MNHEY and CDR2 is SVGAGI. V shed 6 bases and J shed 1 base, with 9 bases lying between them. CDR3 loop: CASSRTVNYGYTF. The CDR3 DNA follows: TGTGCCAGCAGCCGGACAGTTAACTATGGCTACACCTTC.